Listed below are T cell receptor beta chains from one sample, sequenced in a study of T cells in Graves' hyperthyroidism and ophthalmopathy. TCRdb fed the multiplex PCR reads into MiXCR, producing one record per CDR3 protein. This sample carries approximately 620,000 distinct CDR3 sequences, approximately 13% of them seen once, and the ten largest clones take less than 6%. The sample was blood. The receptor source for this set is a young woman with Graves' hyperthyroidism that later progressed to Graves' ophthalmopathy. Both conserved end residues are part of each CDR3. Each record gives: clone size, D gene, V gene, J gene, CDR3 length, CDR3 protein, CDR3 DNA. A D gene is named only where the DNA matches it firmly. The listing skips clone size in some rows; elsewhere it reads once, few, many or a size class.

many,.,TRBV20-1,TRBJ2-1,15,CSARRFMGRAHEQFF,TGCAGTGCTAGAAGGTTCATGGGCAGGGCACATGAGCAGTTCTTC
.,TRBD2,TRBV30,TRBJ2-7,17,CAWRDKSLAGGRDEQYF,TGTGCCTGGAGGGATAAATCTTTAGCGGGAGGGCGCGACGAGCAGTACTTC
.,TRBD1,TRBV12-5,TRBJ1-1,13,CASGQGLGAEAFF,TGTGCTAGTGGACAGGGGCTGGGTGCTGAAGCTTTCTTT
many,.,TRBV7-2,TRBJ1-1,14,CASSSLSNLAEAFF,TGTGCCAGCAGCTCTCTCTCAAATTTAGCTGAAGCTTTCTTT
many,TRBD2,TRBV6-6,TRBJ2-3,13,CASSYPGLVVQYF,TGTGCCAGCAGTTACCCGGGACTAGTGGTGCAGTATTTT
once,TRBD2,TRBV20-1,TRBJ2-1,18,CSARVPSYGTSDYNEQFF,TGCAGTGCTAGAGTGCCCTCTTACGGGACTAGTGACTACAATGAGCAGTTCTTC
many,.,TRBV29-1,TRBJ2-1,14,CSVDGQGSYNEQFF,TGCAGCGTTGACGGGCAGGGAAGCTACAATGAGCAGTTCTTC
few,TRBD2,TRBV27,TRBJ2-2,18,CASSVTSGVFGMVGELFF,TGTGCCAGCAGTGTTACTAGCGGTGTTTTCGGAATGGTCGGGGAGCTGTTTTTT
.,TRBD1,TRBV2,TRBJ1-2,12,CAGLTGIGGYTF,TGTGCCGGATTGACAGGGATCGGTGGCTACACCTTC
few,.,TRBV19,TRBJ1-5,13,CASTPTGGQPQHF,TGTGCCAGTACCCCGACAGGAGGGCAGCCCCAGCATTTT
.,TRBD1,TRBV30,TRBJ1-6,13,CAWADRGYAPLHF,TGTGCCTGGGCGGACAGGGGATACGCACCCCTCCACTTT
.,.,TRBV29-1,TRBJ1-2,11,CSVGEGVGYTF,TGCAGCGTTGGTGAAGGGGTTGGCTACACCTTC
many,TRBD1,TRBV6-1,TRBJ2-2,13,CAWGRGPTGELFF,TGTGCCTGGGGCAGGGGGCCCACCGGGGAGCTGTTTTTT
many,.,TRBV7-3,TRBJ2-1,18,CASSLSDRFSPNDNEQFF,TGTGCCAGCAGCTTGAGTGACAGATTTAGTCCCAACGACAATGAGCAGTTCTTC
many,.,TRBV12-5,TRBJ2-7,12,CASGWTVNEQYF,TGTGCTAGTGGCTGGACAGTAAACGAGCAGTACTTC
.,TRBD2,TRBV12-3/TRBV12-4,TRBJ2-1,14,CASNLRGSYNEQFF,TGTGCCAGCAACCTGCGGGGGTCCTACAATGAGCAGTTCTTC
.,.,TRBV12-3/TRBV12-4,TRBJ1-4,13,CASSFTRGEKLFF,TGTGCCAGCAGTTTTACCAGGGGTGAAAAACTGTTTTTT
few,.,TRBV9,TRBJ2-1,16,CASSQGYGILYNEQFF,TGTGCCAGCAGCCAAGGGTATGGGATCCTCTACAATGAGCAGTTCTTC
many,.,TRBV6-2/TRBV6-3,TRBJ2-4,13,CASTPSNADIQYF,TGTGCCAGCACCCCTTCAAACGCGGACATTCAGTACTTC
.,.,TRBV19,TRBJ2-3,16,CASKGSITRVADTQYF,TGTGCCAGTAAAGGGAGTATAACTAGAGTTGCAGATACGCAGTATTTT
many,TRBD2,TRBV2,TRBJ2-3,18,CASSQAGLSGASTDTQYF,TGTGCCAGCAGCCAGGCAGGGCTTAGCGGGGCTAGCACAGATACGCAGTATTTT
few,.,TRBV12-5,TRBJ1-3,13,CASGLSSGNTIYF,TGTGCTAGTGGCTTAAGCTCTGGAAACACCATATATTTT
many,TRBD2,TRBV27,TRBJ2-1,15,CASSSGTSSYNEQFF,TGTGCCAGCAGTTCCGGGACTAGCTCCTACAATGAGCAGTTCTTC
.,TRBD2,TRBV7-9,TRBJ2-1,16,CASSPGLGTSGNEQFF,TGTGCCAGCAGCCCCGGACTGGGGACTAGCGGCAATGAGCAGTTCTTC
few,.,TRBV19,TRBJ2-7,16,CASRASPYTGEHEQYF,TGTGCCAGTAGAGCCTCACCTTACACGGGGGAACACGAGCAGTACTTC
.,.,TRBV20-1,TRBJ1-4,12,CSAPKTDEKLFF,TGCAGTGCTCCAAAGACAGATGAAAAACTGTTTTTT
many,.,TRBV6-1,TRBJ1-3,15,CASSYRKSSGNTIYF,TGTGCCAGCAGTTACAGGAAGAGCTCTGGAAACACCATATATTTT
many,.,TRBV14,TRBJ2-2,13,CASSQSGTGELFF,TGTGCCAGCAGCCAGAGCGGCACCGGGGAGCTGTTTTTT
many,TRBD2,TRBV20-1,TRBJ2-1,11,CSLRTSAEQFF,TGCAGCCTACGAACTAGCGCTGAGCAGTTCTTC
few,.,TRBV5-1,TRBJ2-7,14,CASNHGLSSYEQYF,TGCGCCAGCAACCACGGACTGAGCTCCTACGAGCAGTACTTC
many,TRBD1,TRBV28,TRBJ1-5,15,CASRPGTDSNQPQHF,TGTGCCAGCCGCCCCGGGACAGATAGCAATCAGCCCCAGCATTTT
.,TRBD2,TRBV15,TRBJ2-3,16,CATSRDLAGESDTQYF,TGTGCCACCAGCAGAGATTTAGCGGGAGAATCAGATACGCAGTATTTT
.,TRBD1,TRBV7-6,TRBJ2-1,14,CAGSLPDRVYEQFF,TGTGCCGGCAGCTTACCCGACAGGGTGTATGAGCAGTTCTTC
.,TRBD1,TRBV6-2/TRBV6-3,TRBJ2-7,16,CASSSTGTGTAYEQYF,TGTGCCAGCAGTTCAACCGGGACAGGGACCGCCTACGAGCAGTACTTC
many,TRBD1,TRBV7-2,TRBJ2-2,17,CASSFGTTGGITGELFF,TGTGCCAGCAGCTTCGGGACGACAGGGGGGATCACCGGGGAGCTGTTTTTT
many,.,TRBV7-9,TRBJ1-1,15,CASSLVGGINTEAFF,TGTGCCAGCAGCTTAGTCGGGGGCATTAACACTGAAGCTTTCTTT
.,TRBD1,TRBV9,TRBJ1-2,15,CASEGGNQGAYGYTF,TGTGCCAGCGAAGGGGGTAATCAGGGGGCCTATGGCTACACCTTC
many,.,TRBV6-1,TRBJ1-2,14,CASSLGQLSYGYTF,TGTGCCAGCAGTTTAGGACAGCTAAGCTATGGCTACACCTTC
many,.,TRBV6-1,TRBJ1-2,14,CASSSTDRGYGYTF,TGTGCCAGCAGTTCTACGGACAGAGGCTATGGCTACACCTTC
many,TRBD2,TRBV10-2,TRBJ2-2,19,CASTIRLAGGGANTGELFF,TGCGCCAGCACCATCCGACTAGCGGGAGGGGGCGCGAACACCGGGGAGCTGTTTTTT
few,TRBD2,TRBV3-1,TRBJ2-1,14,CASSPSGRAGEQFF,TGTGCCAGCAGTCCTTCGGGGAGGGCCGGAGAGCAGTTCTTC
.,TRBD1,TRBV27,TRBJ2-7,13,CASRTGWKNEQYF,TGTGCCAGCCGGACAGGGTGGAAAAACGAGCAGTACTTC
few,.,TRBV7-9,TRBJ1-5,13,CASSLQAKQPQHF,TGTGCCAGCAGCTTACAGGCGAAACAGCCCCAGCATTTT
many,.,TRBV3-1,TRBJ1-2,12,CASSQERHGYTF,TGTGCCAGCAGCCAAGAAAGGCATGGCTACACCTTC
few,TRBD1,TRBV30,TRBJ1-2,14,CAWNRQGRLYGYTF,TGTGCCTGGAATCGACAGGGGCGACTCTATGGCTACACCTTC
few,TRBD2,TRBV7-2,TRBJ2-3,15,CASWGGTSGRGTQYF,TGTGCCAGCTGGGGGGGGACTAGCGGGAGAGGTACGCAGTATTTT
.,TRBD2,TRBV9,TRBJ2-7,15,CASSVGGGSTYEQYF,TGTGCCAGCAGCGTCGGGGGGGGCAGCACCTACGAGCAGTACTTC
.,.,TRBV6-1,TRBJ2-1,15,CASSLDRRVYNEQFF,TGTGCCAGCAGTCTTGACAGGCGTGTGTACAATGAGCAGTTCTTC
few,.,TRBV7-2,TRBJ1-5,14,CASSFKPTNQPQHF,TGTGCCAGCAGCTTCAAACCTACTAATCAGCCCCAGCATTTT
many,TRBD2,TRBV12-3/TRBV12-4,TRBJ2-1,15,CASSLNSGGGGEQFF,TGTGCCAGCAGTTTAAATAGCGGGGGGGGGGGTGAGCAGTTCTTC
many,TRBD2,TRBV5-1,TRBJ2-1,17,CASSFSSSGSLYNEQFF,TGCGCCAGCAGCTTTTCCTCTAGCGGGAGTTTATACAATGAGCAGTTCTTC
many,.,TRBV2,TRBJ2-1,11,CASRNYNEQFF,TGTGCCAGCAGAAACTACAATGAGCAGTTCTTC
many,.,TRBV6-6,TRBJ2-3,13,CASSYSTRDTQYF,TGTGCCAGCAGTTACTCCACCCGGGATACGCAGTATTTT